The source of this T cell receptor beta chain is a study of T cell responses to AZD1222 COVID-19 vaccine. General study results and limits: Sampling captured repertoires only after the peak T cell response.

Germline values: CDR1 SQVTM, CDR2 ANQGSEA. The CDR3 totals 13 residues. V was cut by 0 bases and J by 7 bases, with 13 bases left in between. Data came from immunoSEQ multiplex PCR; TCRdb stores just in-frame clones and leaves some out. The repertoire has over 70,000 clones, about 80% of them found once; the top ten carry roughly 29%. With regard to this clone: The antigen is not known.

Sequencing used peripheral blood, obtained 28 days after the second dose of the MenACWY control vaccine. The chain couples TRBV29-1 to TRBJ2-7; D is ambiguous. The clonotype comes from an adult who received the MenACWY meningococcal vaccine as a control. CDR3 sequence (DNA): TGCAGCGTTGAAGAGGCTACGGCGGAAGAGCAGTACTTC. This translates into CSVEEATAEEQYF.